This TCR beta chain is drawn from a study of cytomegalovirus exposure and HLA in healthy donors. Germline values: CDR1 SGHVS, CDR2 FNYEAQ. With 4 bases clipped from V and 5 bases from J, the junction kept 5 bases outside the gene matches. The CDR3 runs to 14 residues. 13 Jbeta primers and 60 Vbeta primers were used for the PCR. Method: immunoSEQ multiplex PCR; TCRdb's copy keeps in-frame clones and lacks some. The ten most abundant clones cover 1.1% of a sample with about 200,000 clones. Those who donated were healthy bone marrow donors. Overall study results and limits: Among TCR beta chains, those listed as cytomegalovirus-associated numbered approximately 150.

As to this clone: Antigen specificity is unknown.

This receptor was taken from a girl aged 2-10 years in good health and CMV-seropositive. Source material: PBMCs. V is TRBV7-6 and J is TRBJ2-1; 7 nucleotides agree with TRBD1. For the CDR3, the DNA is TGTGCCAGCAGCTCGACAGGGTTGGACAATGAGCAGTTCTTC. Protein sequence: CASSSTGLDNEQFF.